The clone carrying this TCR beta chain showed up many times. Through Arm-PCR of CDR3 regions and iRepertoire HTBI primers, TCR beta libraries were built. TCRdb fed the multiplex PCR reads into MiXCR, producing one record per CDR3 protein. The repertoire holds 400,000 to 450,000 distinct CDR3 sequences, with more than 13% as singletons. This record comes from a study of regulatory T cells in long-lasting Graves disease. Time point noted: newly diagnosed GD, antithyroid drugs for less than 3 months. The TCR library was prepared using RNA isolated from PBMCs. Clinicians diagnosed Graves' disease using American Thyroid Association guidelines. Germline V CDR1 and CDR2: GTSNPN, SVGIG (reference sequence). CDR3 length: 13 residues. V was shortened by 3 bases and J by 0 bases, with 9 bases between the two germline ends. Separately, the same data were catalogued under a study of T cells in Graves' hyperthyroidism and ophthalmopathy. As that study records: The model foresaw ophthalmopathy a median around 6 months prior to onset.

The rearrangement uses TRBV30 and TRBJ2-7; D gene unclear. The input for sequencing was peripheral blood mononuclear cells (PBMCs), taken at new diagnosis, from a patient treated with antithyroid drugs. This clonotype was obtained from a woman aged 30 to 39 with Graves disease. In nucleotides, the CDR3 is TGTGCCTGGAGGTTAACTTACTCCTACGAGCAGTACTTC. Protein product: CAWRLTYSYEQYF.